The present entry profiles one T cell receptor beta chain with its context. The antigen is unknown. Nominal health characterized the donors when sampled, though unrecorded immune exposures were likely. The PCR made use of 60 Vbeta and 13 Jbeta primers. Libraries were prepared by immunoSEQ multiplex PCR; TCRdb keeps only in-frame clonotypes and omits some of them. The table records 75,000 to 80,000 clones, around three quarters of them present only once. This CDR3 is 16 amino acids long. Per the germline V gene, CDR1 is SGHVS and CDR2 is FQNEAQ. With 5 bases clipped from V and 4 bases from J, the junction kept 12 bases outside the gene matches. The data belong to a study of cytomegalovirus exposure and HLA in healthy donors. Study-wide points: The authors later found most CMV-associated TCR beta chains appeared HLA-restricted.

The rearrangement uses TRBV7-8 and TRBJ2-5, with 8 bases that match TRBD1. The source is a male donor in good health and CMV-seropositive. What was sequenced was PBMCs. The CDR3 protein is CASSGRDRSKGETQYF. Here the CDR3 DNA reads TGTGCCAGCAGCGGACGGGACAGGTCCAAAGGAGAGACCCAGTACTTC.